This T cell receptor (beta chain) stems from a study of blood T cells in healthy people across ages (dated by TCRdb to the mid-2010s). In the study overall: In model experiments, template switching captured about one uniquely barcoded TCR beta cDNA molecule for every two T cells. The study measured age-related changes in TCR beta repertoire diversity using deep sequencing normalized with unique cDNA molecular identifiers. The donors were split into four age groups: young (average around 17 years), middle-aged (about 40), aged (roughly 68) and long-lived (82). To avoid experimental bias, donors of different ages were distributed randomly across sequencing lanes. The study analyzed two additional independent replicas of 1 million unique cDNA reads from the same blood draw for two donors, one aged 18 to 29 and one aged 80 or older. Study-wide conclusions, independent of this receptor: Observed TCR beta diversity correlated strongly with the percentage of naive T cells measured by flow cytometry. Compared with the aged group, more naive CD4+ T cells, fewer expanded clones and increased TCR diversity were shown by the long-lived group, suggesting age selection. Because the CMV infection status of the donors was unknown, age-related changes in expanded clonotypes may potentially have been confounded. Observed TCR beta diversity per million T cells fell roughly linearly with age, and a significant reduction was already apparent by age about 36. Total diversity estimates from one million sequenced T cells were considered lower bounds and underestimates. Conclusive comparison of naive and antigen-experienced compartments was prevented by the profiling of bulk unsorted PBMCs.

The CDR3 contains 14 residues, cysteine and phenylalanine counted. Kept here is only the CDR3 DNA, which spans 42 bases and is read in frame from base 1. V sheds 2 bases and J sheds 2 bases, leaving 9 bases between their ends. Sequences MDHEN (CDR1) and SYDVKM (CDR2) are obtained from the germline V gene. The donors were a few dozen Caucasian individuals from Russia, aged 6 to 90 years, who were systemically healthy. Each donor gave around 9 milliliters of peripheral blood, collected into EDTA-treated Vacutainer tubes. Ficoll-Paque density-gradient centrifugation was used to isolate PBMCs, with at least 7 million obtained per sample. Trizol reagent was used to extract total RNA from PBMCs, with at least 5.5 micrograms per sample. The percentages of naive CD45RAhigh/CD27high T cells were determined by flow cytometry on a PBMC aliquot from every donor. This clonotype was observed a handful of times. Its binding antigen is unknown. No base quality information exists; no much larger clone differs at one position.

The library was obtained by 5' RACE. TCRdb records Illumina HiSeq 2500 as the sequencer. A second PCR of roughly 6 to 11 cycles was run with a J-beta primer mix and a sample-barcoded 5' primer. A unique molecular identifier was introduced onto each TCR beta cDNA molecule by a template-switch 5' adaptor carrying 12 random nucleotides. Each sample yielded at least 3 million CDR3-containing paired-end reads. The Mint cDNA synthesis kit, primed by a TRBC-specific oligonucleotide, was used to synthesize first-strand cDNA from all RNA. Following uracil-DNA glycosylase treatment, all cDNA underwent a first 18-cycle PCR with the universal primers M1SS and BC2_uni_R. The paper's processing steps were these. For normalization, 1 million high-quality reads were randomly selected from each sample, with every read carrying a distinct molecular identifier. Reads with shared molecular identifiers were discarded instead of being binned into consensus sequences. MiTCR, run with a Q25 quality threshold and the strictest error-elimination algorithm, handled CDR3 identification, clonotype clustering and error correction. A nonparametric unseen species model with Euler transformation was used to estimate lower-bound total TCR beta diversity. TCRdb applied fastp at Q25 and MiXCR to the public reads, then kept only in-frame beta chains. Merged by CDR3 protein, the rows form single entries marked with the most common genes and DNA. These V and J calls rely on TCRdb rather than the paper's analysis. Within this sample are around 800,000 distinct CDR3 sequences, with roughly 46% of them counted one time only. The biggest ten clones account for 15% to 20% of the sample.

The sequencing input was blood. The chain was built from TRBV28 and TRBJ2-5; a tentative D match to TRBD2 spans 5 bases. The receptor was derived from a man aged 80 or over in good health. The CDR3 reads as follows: CASSLRSGQETQYF. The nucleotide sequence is TGTGCCAGCAGTTTAAGAAGCGGACAAGAGACCCAGTACTTC.